This TCR beta chain was retrieved from a study of T cell responses to AZD1222 COVID-19 vaccine. In this sample, this clone turned up once. Its target is unknown. CDR3 size: 14 residues. The V gene end was trimmed by 5 bases and the J gene end by 3 bases; junction bases not matched to a gene: 6. Per the germline V gene, CDR1 is LNHDA and CDR2 is SQIVND (reference sequence). The table came from immunoSEQ multiplex PCR; TCRdb's copy has only in-frame clones and leaves some out. The sample has 150,000 to 200,000 clones, 94% seen once. Study-wide findings and caveats: Baseline seropositivity occurred in only a handful of AZD1222 recipients.

The genes are TRBV19 and TRBJ2-7, with TRBD1 matching over 8 bases. The receptor was isolated from an adult in good health. The sequences come from peripheral blood, collected on day 0 of AZD1222 vaccination. In DNA, the CDR3 is TGTGCCAGTAGTCCCAAAGGACAGGGCTACGAGCAGTACTTC. It translates to CASSPKGQGYEQYF.